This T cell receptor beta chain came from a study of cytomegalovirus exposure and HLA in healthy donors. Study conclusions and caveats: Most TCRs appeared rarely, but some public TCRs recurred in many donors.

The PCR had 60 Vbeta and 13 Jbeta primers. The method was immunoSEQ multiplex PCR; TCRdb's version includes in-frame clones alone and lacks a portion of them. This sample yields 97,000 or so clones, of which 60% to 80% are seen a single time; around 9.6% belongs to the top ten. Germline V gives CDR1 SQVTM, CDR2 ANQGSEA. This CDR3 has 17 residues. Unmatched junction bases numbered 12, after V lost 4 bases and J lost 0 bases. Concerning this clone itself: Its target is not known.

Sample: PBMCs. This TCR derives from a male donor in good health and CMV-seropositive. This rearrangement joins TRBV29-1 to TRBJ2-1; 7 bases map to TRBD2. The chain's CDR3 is CSVVPGGRLGSYNEQFF. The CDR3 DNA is TGCAGCGTTGTACCCGGCGGGAGATTAGGCTCCTACAATGAGCAGTTCTTC.